Shown below are 19 T cell receptor beta chains from a single sample sequenced in a study of shared clonotypes between healthy human individuals. Generated by immunoSEQ multiplex PCR, the TCRdb table keeps only in-frame clones and is missing some. In the table there are approximately 500,000 clones, over 60% of which are singletons. Sequenced material: PBMCs. These receptors all stem from a woman aged 40 to 50 in good health. Some clones in this sample may be carry-over from other donors' samples.

The chain employs TRBV13 and TRBJ2-7, with D possibly TRBD2 on 6 matching bases. CDR1 and CDR2 from the germline V gene are PRHDT and FYEKMQ (reference sequence). The CDR3 contains 14 residues. V lost 6 bases, J lost 5 bases, and 17 bases lay in between. The CDR3 protein is CASRPRGKSDEQYF. CDR3 coding DNA: TGTGCCAGCAGACCCCGCGGGAAGTCAGACGAGCAGTACTTC.

This clone was counted between two and nine times. This chain connects TRBV6-5 to TRBJ2-5, with D perhaps matching TRBD1 (5 bases). The germline gives CDR1 MNHEY, CDR2 SVGAGI. The CDR3 sequence is 13 residues long. V lost 6 bases to trimming and J lost 7 bases, with 15 bases between them. The CDR3 spells CASRPDTETTQYF. CDR3 DNA sequence: TGTGCCAGCAGACCGGACACAGAGACGACCCAGTACTTC.

The V gene is TRBV28, the J gene TRBJ1-4; a possible D gene is TRBD1 (5 bases). The CDR3 covers 14 residues. V shed 3 bases and J shed 5 bases, with 10 bases lying between them. Germline V CDR1 and CDR2: MDHEN, SYDVKM. The CDR3 DNA reads TGTGCCAGCAGTTTCGGGACGGGGAATGAAAAACTGTTTTTT. Residues: CASSFGTGNEKLFF. The full variable domain, in which reference TRBV28 and TRBJ1-4 provide the parts outside the CDR3, is DVKVTQSSRYLVKRTGEKVFLECVQDMDHENMFWYRQDPGLGLRLIYFSYDVKMKEKGDIPEGYSVSREKKERFSLILESASTNQTSMYLCASSFGTGNEKLFFGSGTQLSVL.

Remarks on this clone: A junction boundary mismatches the germline segment, possibly from a read error. J is TRBJ2-5 and V is TRBV7-7; 11 bases align to TRBD2. The germline V gene has CDR1 SSHAT and CDR2 FNYEAQ (reference sequence). The CDR3 runs to 15 residues. As DNA, the CDR3 is TGTGCTAGCAGCCCACTAGCGGGAGAGGGGGAGACCCAGTACTTC. Translation: CASSPLAGEGETQYF. Full variable domain (remainder filled in from reference TRBV7-7 and TRBJ2-5): GAGVSQSPRYKVTKRGQDVTLRCDPISSHATLYWYQQALGQGPEFLTYFNYEAQPDKSGLPSDRFSAERPEGSISTLTIQRTEQRDSAMYRCASSPLAGEGETQYFGPGTRLLVL.

The chain couples TRBV7-2 to TRBJ2-5; D may correspond to TRBD1 or TRBD2 (5 bases each). Germline CDR1 reads SGHTA; CDR2 reads FQGNSA. The CDR3 contains 15 residues. Trimming pared 1 base from V and 1 base from J, leaving 10 bases between. The CDR3, as DNA: TGTGCCAGCAGCTTAGGGGCCGGGACCCAAGAGACCCAGTACTTC. Protein product: CASSLGAGTQETQYF.

The V gene is TRBV28, the J gene TRBJ1-3, with 9 bases aligning to TRBD1. Germline V gene data show CDR1 as MDHEN and CDR2 as SYDVKM. Trimming removed 4 bases from V and 5 bases from J; junction bases left unmatched: 6. The CDR3 runs 15 residues. The CDR3 spells CASSSHTGGRNTIYF. The CDR3 bases are TGTGCCAGCAGTTCCCACACAGGGGGCAGAAACACCATATATTTT.

The V and J genes are TRBV10-3 and TRBJ2-7; TRBD2 aligns across 9 bases. The CDR3 is made up of 14 amino acids. After removal of 3 bases from V and 5 bases from J, the junction contained 5 bases not matched to a gene. Germline-derived CDR1 and CDR2 are ENHRY and SYGVKD. CDR3: CAISDQGLADEQYF. The CDR3, as DNA: TGTGCCATCAGTGACCAGGGACTAGCAGACGAGCAGTACTTC.

The chain carries TRBV28 and TRBJ2-7, with D possibly being TRBD2 (7 bases). Germline values: CDR1 MDHEN, CDR2 SYDVKM. The V gene lost 6 bases and the J gene lost 7 bases, with 25 bases spanning the gap. The CDR3 has 16 residues. CDR3 sequence (DNA): TGTGCCAGCAGCTCGCCTGGGGGGGGCTTCTGGGGTGAGCAGTACTTC. It translates to CASSSPGGGFWGEQYF.

J is TRBJ2-7 and V is TRBV5-1; 9 nucleotides agree with TRBD1. Germline CDR1 reads SGHRS; CDR2 reads YFSETQ. J gave up 2 bases and V 1 base, and 7 bases lay outside the gene matches. The length of the CDR3 is 16 residues. CDR3 in amino acids: CASSLRPGQGAYEQYF. The CDR3 coding sequence is TGCGCCAGCAGCTTGCGCCCGGGACAGGGTGCCTACGAGCAGTACTTC.

The gene calls are TRBV11-2 and TRBJ1-2; D gene ambiguous. The V gene lost 3 bases and the J gene lost 0 bases, with 5 bases spanning the gap. The CDR3 extends over 13 amino acids. Germline CDR1 is SGHAT and CDR2 is FQNNGV. CDR3 DNA sequence: TGTGCCAGCAGCTTTCCTTCTAACTATGGCTACACCTTC. It yields the protein CASSFPSNYGYTF.

The sample holds a few counts of this clone. The CDR3 coding sequence is TGTGCCAGCTCACCCACTATAGGGGAAGCTTTCTTT. Protein: CASSPTIGEAFF. The chain joins TRBV18 to TRBJ1-1; D gene unclear. This CDR3 has 12 amino acids. The ends were cut back, 3 bases at V and 8 bases at J, with 10 bases in the middle. The V gene's germline CDR1 is KGHSH and CDR2 LQKENI.

V and J are TRBV10-1 and TRBJ2-3; D tentatively fits TRBD1 or TRBD2 (5 bases each). Trimming removed 0 bases at V and 4 bases at J, with 20 bases between. The CDR3 is made up of 18 amino acids. The V gene's germline CDR1 is WNHNN and CDR2 SYGVQD (reference sequence). DNA of the CDR3: TGCGCCAGCAGTGAGTCTAGCACCCCTGGGGGAGCCCCAGATACGCAGTATTTT. Protein product: CASSESSTPGGAPDTQYF.

Notes on this clone: Additional DNA sequences in this sample encode the identical CDR3. This rearrangement joins TRBV30 to TRBJ2-5; D is perhaps TRBD1 or TRBD2 (5 bases each). CDR3 size: 16 residues. V shed 5 bases and J shed 4 bases, with 23 bases lying between them. The germline V gene encodes CDR1 GTSNPN and CDR2 SVGIG (reference sequence). This CDR3 reads CAWALDGGAIGETQYF. CDR3 in DNA: TGTGCCTGGGCTCTTGATGGGGGAGCTATTGGAGAGACCCAGTACTTC.

CDR3 nucleotides: TGTGCCAGCAGCCAAGGCCGAACTAGCGGGAACACCGGGGAGCTGTTTTTT. Encoded protein: CASSQGRTSGNTGELFF. V is TRBV4-2 and J is TRBJ2-2, with TRBD2 matching 8 bases. Germline values: CDR1 LGHNA, CDR2 YNFKEQ. CDR3 size: 17 residues. J gave up 1 base and V 1 base, and 5 bases lay outside the gene matches.

The chain carries TRBV28 and TRBJ2-3, with 8 bases aligning to TRBD2. The CDR3 contains 16 residues. V lost 6 bases and J lost 4; bases outside the gene matches: 12. In germline, CDR1 is MDHEN, CDR2 SYDVKM. The CDR3 DNA reads TGTGCCAGCAGCCCCGGGGGGGGTGGAGTAGCAGATACGCAGTATTTT. This translates into CASSPGGGGVADTQYF.

The rearrangement uses TRBV15 and TRBJ2-3; no firm D call. V dropped 1 base and J dropped 2 bases, with 4 bases sitting between them. CDR1 is LNHNV and CDR2 is YYDKDF in the germline V gene (reference sequence). This CDR3 is built from 13 residues. CDR3 in DNA: TGTGCCACCAGCAGAGCGGCCACAGATACGCAGTATTTT. As protein: CATSRAATDTQYF.

This clone was counted at least ten times. The rearrangement joins TRBV5-1 to TRBJ2-2; 8 nucleotides line up with TRBD1. Germline V gene lookup returns CDR1 SGHRS and CDR2 YFSETQ. With V trimmed by 0 bases and J by 7 bases, 8 bases remained unmatched. CDR3 length equals 16 residues. CDR3 residues: CASSLARAGGIGELFF. In nucleotides, the CDR3 is TGCGCCAGCAGCTTGGCCCGAGCAGGGGGCATCGGGGAGCTGTTTTTT.

V is TRBV9 and J is TRBJ2-1; 14 nucleotides line up with TRBD2. V lost 3 bases and J lost 6; bases outside the gene matches: 5. Germline-derived CDR1 and CDR2 are SGDLS and YYNGEE. This CDR3 contains 16 residues. CDR3 in amino acids: CASSGRLAGGVNEQFF. The DNA of the CDR3 is TGTGCCAGCAGCGGTCGACTAGCGGGAGGGGTCAATGAGCAGTTCTTC.

This chain joins TRBV18 and TRBJ2-7; 8 bases fit TRBD1. This CDR3 has 12 residues. Germline CDR1 is KGHSH and CDR2 is LQKENI. The ends lost 6 bases at V and 13 bases at J; junction bases unmatched: 11. The CDR3 loop is CASSPTQGESYF. Written as DNA, the CDR3 is TGTGCCAGCTCGCCTACACAGGGGGAATCCTACTTC.